This passage covers 29 T cell receptor beta chains from one sample sequenced in a study of PD-L1 blockade in urothelial cancer. Generated by immunoSEQ multiplex PCR, the TCRdb table keeps only in-frame clones and is missing some. The sample lists approximately 79,000 clones; 91% were seen once. Time point in this sample: peripheral blood 6 weeks after treatment start. This sample comprised PBMCs, obtained around atezolizumab (anti-PD-L1) treatment. The receptors here all came from an elderly woman with urothelial cancer.

The chain employs TRBV6-1 and TRBJ2-7; weak D call: TRBD2 (6 bases). Trimming shortened V by 8 bases and J by 4 bases, and 21 bases separated the two germline ends. The germline gives CDR1 MNHNS, CDR2 SASEGT. The CDR3 has 15 residues. CDR3 DNA sequence: TGTGCCAGCCGCCTCGGGACTCGGGGATCTTACGAGCAGTACTTC. As protein: CASRLGTRGSYEQYF.

This chain uses TRBV7-9 with TRBJ2-1, with 9 bases matching TRBD2. V was clipped by 2 bases and J by 5 bases; unmatched bases: 7. The V gene's germline CDR1 is SEHNR and CDR2 FQNEAQ (reference sequence). This CDR3 is built from 16 residues. CDR3 nucleotides: TGTGCCAGCAGCTTATCTGGCGGGAGGGCCCACAATGAGCAGTTCTTC. This codes for CASSLSGGRAHNEQFF.

V is TRBV2 and J is TRBJ1-2; 9 bases line up with TRBD1. Germline V gene lookup returns CDR1 SNHLY and CDR2 FYNNEI. V trimming: 9 bases; J trimming: 4 bases; junction bases outside the gene matches: 9. CDR3 size: 14 residues. CDR3 coding DNA: TGTGCCAGTATGGGGACAGGGATCTTCTATGGCTACACCTTC. Translation: CASMGTGIFYGYTF.

The rearrangement uses TRBV5-1 and TRBJ2-7, with D possibly being TRBD2 (6 bases). CDR3 length: 13 residues. The germline CDR1 and CDR2 sequences are SGHRS and YFSETQ. Between the trimmed V and J ends, which lost 1 base and 4 bases, there was a span of 9 bases. CDR3 region: CASSLSGQYEQYF. The DNA for the CDR3 is TGCGCCAGCAGCTTGAGCGGGCAGTACGAGCAGTACTTC.

The rearrangement uses TRBV9 and TRBJ2-2, with unresolved D. Per the germline V gene, CDR1 is SGDLS and CDR2 is YYNGEE. Trimming took off 0 bases at V and 7 bases at J, with 7 bases between the two ends. The CDR3 extends over 13 amino acids. The CDR3 nucleotides are TGTGCCAGCAGCGTAGAGCAGCGCGGGGAGCTGTTTTTT. Its protein product is CASSVEQRGELFF.

The J gene is TRBJ1-2, the V gene TRBV23-1; D ambiguous. TRBV23-1 belongs to the ORF category, with a function that is uncertain. V was pared by 7 bases and J by 2 bases, with 14 bases between. The CDR3 runs to 14 residues. The CDR3 sequence: CASNPEGRNYGYTF. DNA of the CDR3: TGCGCCAGCAACCCCGAGGGCAGGAACTATGGCTACACCTTC.

This clone came up once. The J gene is TRBJ1-1, the V gene TRBV5-1, with 7 bases matching TRBD1. V gave up 0 bases and J gave up 1 base; unmatched junction bases: 3. The CDR3 is 15 residues long. Germline V gene sequence: CDR1 SGHRS, CDR2 YFSETQ. For the CDR3, the DNA is TGCGCCAGCAGCTTGGATACAGGGGCGAACACTGAAGCTTTCTTT. Amino acids: CASSLDTGANTEAFF.

Details on this clone: Relative to the germline gene, one junction end is altered; a read error may explain this. The chain's CDR3 is CASSDSRLADRIF. CDR3 sequence (DNA): TGTGCCAGCAGTGACTCGAGGCTAGCGGATCGGATCTTC. V is TRBV6-4 and J is TRBJ2-1; TRBD2 matches at 7 bases. The germline CDR1 and CDR2 sequences are MRHNA and SNTAGT. The CDR3 runs 13 residues.

V usage is TRBV28 and J usage is TRBJ1-1; tentative D call: TRBD1 (5 bases). CDR1 MDHEN and CDR2 SYDVKM come from the germline V gene. V was clipped by 2 bases and J by 4 bases, with 14 bases between them. There are 15 residues in the CDR3. The CDR3 sequence is CASSLLQGLGTEAFF. The CDR3 DNA follows: TGTGCCAGCAGTTTACTTCAGGGTTTGGGCACTGAAGCTTTCTTT. Full variable domain (remainder filled in from reference TRBV28 and TRBJ1-1): DVKVTQSSRYLVKRTGEKVFLECVQDMDHENMFWYRQDPGLGLRLIYFSYDVKMKEKGDIPEGYSVSREKKERFSLILESASTNQTSMYLCASSLLQGLGTEAFFGQGTRLTVV.

The chain uses TRBV30 and TRBJ2-1, with 7 bases identical to TRBD2. The germline V gene encodes CDR1 GTSNPN and CDR2 SVGIG (reference sequence). The J segment lost 4 bases and the V segment lost 2 bases, leaving 11 bases of the junction unmatched. CDR3 size: 16 residues. The CDR3, as DNA: TGTGCCTGGAGTCCCCCAGCGAGCGGGATATACAATGAGCAGTTCTTC. It encodes CAWSPPASGIYNEQFF.

The V and J genes are TRBV4-1 and TRBJ1-1, with a possible D match to TRBD1 (5 bases). V was clipped by 4 bases and J by 3 bases, with 18 bases between them. The CDR3 runs 16 residues. Per the germline V gene, CDR1 is MGHRA and CDR2 is YSYEKL. The chain's CDR3 is CASSRPPPAGHTEAFF. DNA of the CDR3: TGCGCCAGCAGCCGCCCTCCTCCCGCGGGGCACACTGAAGCTTTCTTT.

This chain links TRBV14 with TRBJ1-1; D might be TRBD1 (5 bases). The CDR3 is 11 residues long. Trimming stripped 3 bases from V and 11 bases from J, with 10 bases between. Germline CDR1 and CDR2: SGHDN and FVKESK. Written as DNA, the CDR3 is TGTGCCAGCAGCCAGTGGGGGGATGCTTTCTTT. This sequence encodes CASSQWGDAFF.

For the CDR3, the DNA is TGTGCCGGAGGGGGACAGGGGGCAGGTGGAAACACCATATATTTT. Translated, it gives CAGGGQGAGGNTIYF. The V and J genes are TRBV5-4 and TRBJ1-3; TRBD1 agrees at 12 bases. The CDR3 sequence is 15 residues long. Trimming took 10 bases from V and 3 from J; bases not matched to a gene: 8. The germline V gene encodes CDR1 SGHNT and CDR2 YYREEE (reference sequence).

The chain links TRBV4-2 to TRBJ2-3; 12 nucleotides agree with TRBD2. The germline V gene encodes CDR1 LGHNA and CDR2 YNFKEQ. The CDR3 consists of 18 residues. The J segment lost 6 bases and the V segment lost 1 base, leaving 11 bases of the junction unmatched. CDR3 sequence: CASSQGPRLAGDGDTQYF. The CDR3 DNA reads as TGTGCCAGCAGCCAAGGACCGCGACTAGCGGGGGACGGGGATACGCAGTATTTT.

J is TRBJ2-2 and V is TRBV11-2, with 16 bases aligning to TRBD2. CDR3 size: 18 residues. The V segment lost 4 bases and the J segment 7 bases; nucleotides outside the gene matches: 9. Germline lookup yields CDR1 SGHAT and CDR2 FQNNGV. The CDR3 loop reads CASSSGLAGGGPNGELFF. In nucleotides, the CDR3 is TGTGCCAGCAGCTCGGGACTAGCGGGAGGGGGACCCAACGGGGAGCTGTTTTTT.

This chain connects TRBV28 to TRBJ1-1, with unresolved D. Germline V CDR1 and CDR2: MDHEN, SYDVKM. The CDR3 runs to 13 residues. V was pared by 6 bases and J by 0 bases, with 8 bases between. The CDR3 reads CASRTTLNTEAFF. CDR3 coding DNA: TGTGCCAGCAGGACGACACTGAACACTGAAGCTTTCTTT.

This chain connects TRBV5-1 to TRBJ2-6; the match to TRBD1 covers 9 bases. The CDR3 sequence is 16 residues long. Germline V gene sequence: CDR1 SGHRS, CDR2 YFSETQ. CDR3 DNA: TGCGCATCCACCGGGACAGGGCTAGCAGGGGCCAACGTCCTGACTTTC. Translated, it gives CASTGTGLAGANVLTF. The whole variable domain, filled in from reference TRBV5-1 and TRBJ2-6, reads KAGVTQTPRYLIKTRGQQVTLSCSPISGHRSVSWYQQTPGQGLQFLFEYFSETQRNKGNFPGRFSGRQFSNSRSEMNVSTLELGDSALYLCASTGTGLAGANVLTFGAGSRLTVL.

J is TRBJ1-4 and V is TRBV5-1; 8 nucleotides line up with TRBD1. After removal of 4 bases from V and 8 bases from J, the junction contained 7 bases not matched to a gene. Germline CDR1 is SGHRS and CDR2 is YFSETQ. This CDR3 spans 14 amino acids. For the CDR3, the DNA is TGCGCCAGCAGCGGGGGGACAGGCCAGGAAAAACTGTTTTTT. Its translation is CASSGGTGQEKLFF.

V usage is TRBV19 and J usage is TRBJ1-2; 11 bases line up with TRBD1. Germline CDR1 LNHDA, CDR2 SQIVND (reference sequence). CDR3 size: 16 residues. The ends lost 5 bases at V and 4 bases at J; junction bases unmatched: 9. CDR3 coding DNA: TGTGCCAGTAGTCGTGGCACCGGGACAGGGGGCTATGGCTACACCTTC. As protein: CASSRGTGTGGYGYTF.

The genes are TRBV4-2 and TRBJ2-7; D gene uncertain. Per germline, CDR1 LGHNA and CDR2 YNFKEQ. This CDR3 region has 14 residues. The V end lost 0 bases, the J end lost 3 bases, and 9 bases lay between the germline ends. CDR3 protein: CASSQEKDFYEQYF. The CDR3 DNA is TGTGCCAGCAGCCAAGAGAAAGACTTCTACGAGCAGTACTTC.

The chain employs TRBV10-1 and TRBJ1-1; D perhaps matches TRBD1 (5 bases). The CDR3 runs 13 residues. V lost 7 bases and J 2 bases, leaving 11 bases between the germline ends. Germline assignment: CDR1 WNHNN and CDR2 SYGVQD (reference sequence). In nucleotides, the CDR3 is TGCGCCAGCACCCGCGGGGCCAACACTGAAGCTTTCTTT. Translating it yields CASTRGANTEAFF.

About this clone: The sample contains more than one DNA sequence encoding this CDR3. The chain couples TRBV18 to TRBJ1-1, with 9 nucleotides matching TRBD1. Trimming took 3 bases from V and 1 from J; bases not matched to a gene: 0. The germline V gene has CDR1 KGHSH and CDR2 LQKENI. This CDR3 has 14 residues. The CDR3 DNA follows: TGTGCCAGCTCACCGGGACAGGGGAACACTGAAGCTTTCTTT. Its protein product is CASSPGQGNTEAFF.

About this clone: Other DNA sequences in this sample translate to the same CDR3. This sequence joins TRBV28 and TRBJ1-1, with D maybe TRBD1 (5 bases). CDR3 length: 13 amino acids. Trimming pared 3 bases from V and 2 bases from J, leaving 7 bases between. CDR1 and CDR2 (germline): MDHEN, SYDVKM. The CDR3 nucleotides read TGTGCCAGCAGTTTGGGGGGAAACACTGAAGCTTTCTTT. It codes for CASSLGGNTEAFF.

The chain is built from TRBV29-1 and TRBJ2-3, with TRBD2 identical over 7 bases. Trimming took 7 bases from V and 3 from J; bases not matched to a gene: 4. Germline CDR1 and CDR2: SQVTM and ANQGSEA. This CDR3 has 12 residues. The CDR3 is CSGTSGTDTQYF. The CDR3 coding sequence is TGCAGCGGGACTAGTGGTACAGATACGCAGTATTTT.

This clone was observed once. This rearrangement joins TRBV5-4 to TRBJ2-5, with D possibly TRBD1 on 5 matching bases. The CDR3 runs 13 residues. CDR1 is SGHNT, CDR2 YYREEE, per germline (reference sequence). Deletions cut 4 bases from V and 4 bases from J, with 11 bases between. DNA for the CDR3: TGTGCCAGCAGCCCATGGGGCGGAGAGACCCAGTACTTC. Its translation is CASSPWGGETQYF.

This chain links TRBV7-3 with TRBJ2-1; TRBD2 aligns across 11 bases. V trimming: 8 bases; J trimming: 3 bases; junction bases outside the gene matches: 12. This CDR3 comprises 17 residues. The germline CDR1 and CDR2 sequences are SGHTA and FQGTGA. CDR3 sequence reads: CASLELAGGRLYNEQFF. The CDR3 nucleotides are TGTGCCAGCCTGGAGCTAGCGGGAGGCCGACTCTACAATGAGCAGTTCTTC. Based on the CDR3 plus reference TRBV7-3 and TRBJ2-1, the full variable domain is GAGVSQTPSNKVTEKGKYVELRCDPISGHTALYWYRQSLGQGPEFLIYFQGTGAADDSGLPNDRFFAVRPEGSVSTLKIQRTERGDSAVYLCASLELAGGRLYNEQFFGPGTRLTVL.

This clone was observed a handful of times. This rearrangement joins TRBV19 to TRBJ1-1; no clear D gene. V was cut by 1 base and J by 2 bases, with 8 bases left in between. This CDR3 region has 14 residues. The V gene's germline CDR1 is LNHDA and CDR2 SQIVND (reference sequence). The CDR3 coding sequence is TGTGCCAGTAGTATAGCGAACATCAACACTGAAGCTTTCTTT. It encodes CASSIANINTEAFF.

V usage is TRBV30 and J usage is TRBJ2-1; 12 nucleotides match TRBD2. The CDR3 extends over 18 amino acids. Germline CDR1 and CDR2: GTSNPN and SVGIG (reference sequence). J lost 1 base, V lost 2 bases, and 9 bases had no gene match. This chain's CDR3 is CAWSQGLAGGFSYNEQFF. CDR3 bases: TGTGCCTGGAGTCAGGGGCTAGCGGGGGGGTTTTCCTACAATGAGCAGTTCTTC.

The rearrangement joins TRBV6-1 to TRBJ1-5; 9 bases align to TRBD1. CDR1 is MNHNS, CDR2 SASEGT, per germline. V lost 8 bases and J lost 3; bases outside the gene matches: 2. The CDR3 sequence is 13 residues long. CDR3 DNA: TGTGCCAGCGACAGGGGGTTCAATCAGCCCCAGCATTTT. Residues: CASDRGFNQPQHF.